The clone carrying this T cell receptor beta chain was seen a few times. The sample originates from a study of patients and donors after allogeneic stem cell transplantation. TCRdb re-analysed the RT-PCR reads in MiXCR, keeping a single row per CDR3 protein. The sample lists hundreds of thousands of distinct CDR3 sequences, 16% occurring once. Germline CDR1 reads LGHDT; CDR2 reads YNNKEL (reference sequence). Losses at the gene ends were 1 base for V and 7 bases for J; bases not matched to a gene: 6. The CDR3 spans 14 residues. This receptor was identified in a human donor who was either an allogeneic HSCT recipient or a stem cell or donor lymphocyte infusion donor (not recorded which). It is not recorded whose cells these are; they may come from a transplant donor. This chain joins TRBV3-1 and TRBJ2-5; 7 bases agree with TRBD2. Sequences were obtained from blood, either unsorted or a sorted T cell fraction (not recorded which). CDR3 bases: TGTGCCAGCAGCCAAGTTCCTAGCGGTTCGACCCAGTACTTC. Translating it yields CASSQVPSGSTQYF.